This T cell receptor beta chain originates from a study of CD8+ T cells in alopecia areata. V was clipped by 0 bases and J by 4 bases, with 10 bases between them. CDR1 SGHRS and CDR2 YFSETQ come from the germline V gene. The CDR3 consists of 15 residues. Obtained from alopecia areata patients were lesional scalp punch biopsies along with peripheral blood. cDNA serving as the sequencing template came from extracted, reverse transcribed RNA. The protocol was immunoSEQ multiplex PCR, while the TCRdb copy is restricted to in-frame clones and leaves out a portion. The data show approximately 12,000 clones, roughly 65% seen once.

This TCR came from a human donor with alopecia areata. What was sequenced was skin. This chain joins TRBV5-1 and TRBJ2-2; unclear D gene. Here the CDR3 reads CASSLDSPSTGELFF. The DNA for the CDR3 is TGCGCCAGCAGCTTGGACTCCCCGAGCACCGGGGAGCTGTTTTTT.